The 19 T cell receptor beta chains below come from one sample, sequenced in a study of blood T cell repertoires in COVID-19. Some clones are missing from TCRdb's copy, which holds only in-frame ones; the method was immunoSEQ multiplex PCR. Among roughly 160,000 clones listed, around 74% were seen once. Input material: peripheral blood. These receptors all stem from an elderly woman with acute or convalescent COVID-19.

The genes are TRBV5-1 and TRBJ1-4, with D maybe TRBD1 (6 bases). CDR3 length: 16 amino acids. The germline CDR1 and CDR2 sequences are SGHRS and YFSETQ. V was cut by 0 bases and J by 3 bases, with 12 bases left in between. The chain's CDR3 is CASSLAVAGANEKLFF. CDR3 DNA sequence: TGCGCCAGCAGCTTGGCCGTAGCAGGGGCTAATGAAAAACTGTTTTTT.

The chain combines TRBV9 with TRBJ2-2, with TRBD2 matching over 8 bases. There are 17 residues in the CDR3. V was pared by 5 bases and J by 2 bases, with 11 bases of the junction left unmatched. Germline values: CDR1 SGDLS, CDR2 YYNGEE. The CDR3 sequence is CASSPSLAAGNTGELFF. CDR3 in DNA: TGTGCCAGCAGTCCGTCACTAGCGGCGGGTAACACCGGGGAGCTGTTTTTT.

CDR3 DNA sequence: TGTGCCATCAGGCCACAGGGTGGTGGAAACACCATATATTTT. Its protein product is CAIRPQGGGNTIYF. The rearrangement links TRBV10-3 to TRBJ1-3, with D possibly being TRBD1 (6 bases). Germline V lookup: CDR1 ENHRY, CDR2 SYGVKD. This CDR3 is built from 14 residues. Deletions cut 6 bases from V and 3 bases from J, with 12 bases between.

The chain is built from TRBV29-1 and TRBJ2-2; TRBD2 might be the D (6 bases). The V gene lost 7 bases and the J gene lost 1 base, with 13 bases spanning the gap. Germline V gene lookup returns CDR1 SQVTM and CDR2 ANQGSEA. The CDR3 is made up of 14 amino acids. The CDR3 DNA follows: TGCAGCGGGCACTCGGGAGTGAACACCGGGGAGCTGTTTTTT. Translated, it gives CSGHSGVNTGELFF.

This chain uses TRBV2 with TRBJ1-5; the D is unclear. The length of the CDR3 is 15 residues. Germline values: CDR1 SNHLY, CDR2 FYNNEI. V was shortened by 7 bases and J by 0 bases, with 13 bases between the two germline ends. Here the CDR3 reads CASKQLDNSNQPQHF. The CDR3 coding sequence is TGTGCCAGCAAACAACTCGACAATAGCAATCAGCCCCAGCATTTT.

The rearrangement uses TRBV11-3 and TRBJ2-1; D unclear. The CDR3 spans 19 residues. The germline gives CDR1 SGHNT, CDR2 YENEEA. Between the trimmed V and J ends, which lost 4 bases and 0 bases, there was a span of 22 bases. CDR3 coding DNA: TGTGCCAGCAGCTCATCAACACCAGACTGGCGGAGCTCCTACAATGAGCAGTTCTTC. Amino acid sequence: CASSSSTPDWRSSYNEQFF.

The chain recombines TRBV19 with TRBJ2-7; 14 bases are a match to TRBD2. The CDR3 covers 16 residues. Germline CDR1 and CDR2: LNHDA and SQIVND (reference sequence). The trim removed 4 bases at V and 4 bases at J, leaving 6 bases unmatched. The CDR3 is CASSKTGTSGSYEQYF. The DNA for the CDR3 is TGTGCCAGTAGTAAAACCGGGACTAGCGGGAGTTACGAGCAGTACTTC.

The rearrangement joins TRBV3-1 (or the pseudogene TRBV3-2) to TRBJ2-7; no firm D call. CDR1 is LGHDT and CDR2 is YNNKEL in the germline V gene (reference sequence). The CDR3 is 14 residues long. V was clipped by 4 bases and J by 2 bases, with 12 bases between them. The CDR3 loop reads CASSRDLKPYEQYF. Written as DNA, the CDR3 is TGTGCCAGCAGCCGCGATTTGAAACCCTACGAGCAGTACTTC.

V usage is TRBV2 and J usage is TRBJ1-2; the match to TRBD1 covers 7 bases. This CDR3 region has 14 residues. The V gene's germline CDR1 is SNHLY and CDR2 FYNNEI. V trimming: 6 bases; J trimming: 4 bases; junction bases outside the gene matches: 8. This CDR3 is CASSRGQARYGYTF. The CDR3 coding sequence is TGTGCCAGCAGCCGAGGACAGGCCCGCTATGGCTACACCTTC.

The chain uses TRBV19 and TRBJ2-2; 8 bases are a match to TRBD2. The CDR3 length is 16 residues. Per germline, CDR1 LNHDA and CDR2 SQIVND (reference sequence). V shed 6 bases and J 1 base; nucleotides not matched to a gene: 7. The CDR3 loop reads CASRQTSERNTGELFF. The CDR3 bases are TGTGCCAGTAGGCAGACTAGCGAACGGAACACCGGGGAGCTGTTTTTT.

The chain joins TRBV7-8 to TRBJ2-1; TRBD1 matches 9 bases. CDR1 and CDR2 (germline): SGHVS, FQNEAQ. V lost 5 bases, J lost 0 bases, and 8 bases stayed unmatched. This CDR3 has 17 residues. The CDR3 DNA is TGTGCCAGCAGCACGACCGGACAGGGGATCTCCTACAATGAGCAGTTCTTC. It codes for CASSTTGQGISYNEQFF.

The chain joins TRBV18 to TRBJ2-2, with 10 bases identical to TRBD2. V shed 3 bases and J 1 base; nucleotides not matched to a gene: 2. The CDR3 length is 16 residues. Germline V gives CDR1 KGHSH, CDR2 LQKENI. The CDR3 is CASSPRTSGNTGELFF. The CDR3 bases are TGTGCCAGCTCACCCAGGACTAGCGGGAACACCGGGGAGCTGTTTTTT.

The V and J genes are TRBV3-1 (or the pseudogene TRBV3-2) and TRBJ2-5, with a possible D match to TRBD2 (6 bases). The ends were cut back, 4 bases at V and 2 bases at J, with 14 bases in the middle. CDR1 and CDR2 (germline): LGHDT, YNNKEL (reference sequence). The CDR3 is made up of 15 amino acids. CDR3 coding DNA: TGTGCCAGCAGCCCTTTACGGGACTTGCAAGAGACCCAGTACTTC. The encoded protein is CASSPLRDLQETQYF.

This sequence joins TRBV27 and TRBJ2-2; 8 nucleotides agree with TRBD2. Looked up from germline, CDR1 is MNHEY and CDR2 is SMNVEV (reference sequence). The CDR3 has 15 amino acids. J gave up 4 bases and V 1 base, and 2 bases lay outside the gene matches. The CDR3 region has the DNA TGTGCCAGCAGTTTATGGGGACTAGGCACCGGGGAGCTGTTTTTT. This encodes CASSLWGLGTGELFF.

This rearrangement joins TRBV18 to TRBJ1-5; maybe TRBD1 (6 bases). The CDR3 contains 17 residues. Germline CDR1 and CDR2: KGHSH and LQKENI. V lost 0 bases to trimming and J lost 9 bases, with 21 bases between them. For the CDR3, the DNA is TGTGCCAGCTCACCACCCCCCGACAGGCTGATCAGAGCGCCCCAGCATTTT. This sequence encodes CASSPPPDRLIRAPQHF.

This chain joins TRBV18 and TRBJ1-1; a weak D match, TRBD1 (6 bases). Trimming took 5 bases from V and 7 from J, leaving 11 bases between them. The CDR3 has 12 residues. Germline CDR1 KGHSH, CDR2 LQKENI. CDR3 nucleotides: TGTGCCAGCTCAACCGACAGGTTTGAAGCTTTCTTT. Translating gives CASSTDRFEAFF. Filled out from reference TRBV18 and TRBJ1-1, the complete variable domain reads NAGVMQNPRHLVRRRGQEARLRCSPMKGHSHVYWYRQLPEEGLKFMVYLQKENIIDESGMPKERFSAEFPKEGPSILRIQQVVRGDSAAYFCASSTDRFEAFFGQGTRLTVV.

Only a few counts were recorded for this clone. V and J are TRBV9 and TRBJ2-3, with 8 bases matching TRBD2. The CDR3 sequence is 15 residues long. Trimming removed 0 bases from V and 4 bases from J; junction bases left unmatched: 4. Germline V gene sequence: CDR1 SGDLS, CDR2 YYNGEE. The CDR3 loop is CASSVAGGPPDTQYF. The CDR3 DNA reads TGTGCCAGCAGCGTAGCGGGAGGGCCGCCAGATACGCAGTATTTT.

The chain employs TRBV18 and TRBJ2-1; tentative D call: TRBD2 (5 bases). Trimming removed 3 bases from V and 4 bases from J, with 10 bases in between. Germline V CDR1 and CDR2: KGHSH, LQKENI. CDR3 length: 14 residues. The CDR3 region is CASSPFRDYNEQFF. CDR3 sequence (DNA): TGTGCCAGCTCACCGTTCCGGGATTACAATGAGCAGTTCTTC.

This chain uses TRBV7-2 with TRBJ2-7, with D unclear. CDR1 is SGHTA, CDR2 FQGNSA, per germline. V was pared by 1 base and J by 1 base, with 5 bases between. There are 13 residues in the CDR3. The CDR3 coding sequence is TGTGCCAGCAGCTTAGTAGAGTCCTACGAGCAGTACTTC. Protein sequence: CASSLVESYEQYF.